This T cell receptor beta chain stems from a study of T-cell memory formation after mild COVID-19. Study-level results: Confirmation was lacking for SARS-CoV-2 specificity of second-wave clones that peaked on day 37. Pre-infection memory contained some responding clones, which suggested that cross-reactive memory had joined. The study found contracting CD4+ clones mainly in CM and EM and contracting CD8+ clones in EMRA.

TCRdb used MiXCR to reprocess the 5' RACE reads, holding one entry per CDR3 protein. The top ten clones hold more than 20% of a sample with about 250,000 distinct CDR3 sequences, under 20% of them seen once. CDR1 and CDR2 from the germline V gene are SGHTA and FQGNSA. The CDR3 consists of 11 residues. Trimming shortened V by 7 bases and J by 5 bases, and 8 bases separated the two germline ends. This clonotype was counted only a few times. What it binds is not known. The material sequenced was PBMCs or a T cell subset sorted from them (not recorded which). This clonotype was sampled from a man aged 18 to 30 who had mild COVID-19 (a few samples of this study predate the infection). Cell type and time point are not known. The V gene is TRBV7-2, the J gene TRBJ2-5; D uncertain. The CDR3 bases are TGTGCCAGCACCCCCCATGAGACCCAGTACTTC. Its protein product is CASTPHETQYF.